The source of this T cell receptor beta chain is a study of human T cells and chemical hapten exposure. The CDR3 spans 14 residues. V was trimmed by 5 bases and J by 0 bases, leaving 9 bases between them. Germline CDR1 is SGHVS and CDR2 is FNYEAQ. Findings of the study overall: Expanded TCRs produced significantly more large CDR3 similarity clusters than controls did.

Turning to this clonotype: The antigen remains unidentified.

One entry per CDR3 protein, called by TCRdb with MiXCR from the RACE reads. The table shows 380,000 or so distinct CDR3 sequences, with 4% to 5.5% occurring only once. Time point here: patch test 1, 2 weeks after DPC sensitization. Treatment defined: therapeutic diphenylcyclopropenone sensitization with weekly scalp DPC. Donation of samples came from alopecia patients who were 18 to 70 years old and suitable for DPC. The material was whole blood, obtained in connection with sensitization to the hapten diphenylcyclopropenone (DPC). The sequence came from a woman in her forties or fifties with alopecia areata. Some clones in this sample may be carry-over from other donors' samples. The chain links TRBV7-6 to TRBJ2-3, with D tentatively TRBD2 (5 bases). The CDR3 region is CASSQGSSTDTQYF. The CDR3 DNA sequence: TGTGCCAGCAGCCAAGGGAGTAGCACAGATACGCAGTATTTT.